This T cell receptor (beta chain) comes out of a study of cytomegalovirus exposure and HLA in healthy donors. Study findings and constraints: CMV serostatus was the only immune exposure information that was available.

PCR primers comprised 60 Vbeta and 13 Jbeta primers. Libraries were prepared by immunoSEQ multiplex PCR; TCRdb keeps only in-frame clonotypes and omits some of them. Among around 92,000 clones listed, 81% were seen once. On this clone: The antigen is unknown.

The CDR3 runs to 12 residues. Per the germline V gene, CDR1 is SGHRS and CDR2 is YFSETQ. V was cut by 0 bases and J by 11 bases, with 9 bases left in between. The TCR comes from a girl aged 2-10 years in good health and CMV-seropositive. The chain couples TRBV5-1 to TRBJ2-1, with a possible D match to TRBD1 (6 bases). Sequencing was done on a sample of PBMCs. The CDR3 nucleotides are TGCGCCAGCAGCTTGGCTGGACAGAAGCAGTTCTTC. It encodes CASSLAGQKQFF.